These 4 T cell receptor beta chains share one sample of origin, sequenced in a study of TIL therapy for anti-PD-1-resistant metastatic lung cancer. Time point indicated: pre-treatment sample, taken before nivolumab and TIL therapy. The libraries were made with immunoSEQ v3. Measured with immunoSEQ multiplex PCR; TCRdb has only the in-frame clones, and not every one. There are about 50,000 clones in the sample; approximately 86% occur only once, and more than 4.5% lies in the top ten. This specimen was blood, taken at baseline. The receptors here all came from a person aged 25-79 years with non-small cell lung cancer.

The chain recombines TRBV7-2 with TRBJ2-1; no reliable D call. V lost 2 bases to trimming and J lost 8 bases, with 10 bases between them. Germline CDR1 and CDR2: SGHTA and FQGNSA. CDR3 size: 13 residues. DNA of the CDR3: TGTGCCAGCAGCTTATTGGGCAACCATGAGCAGTTCTTC. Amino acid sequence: CASSLLGNHEQFF.

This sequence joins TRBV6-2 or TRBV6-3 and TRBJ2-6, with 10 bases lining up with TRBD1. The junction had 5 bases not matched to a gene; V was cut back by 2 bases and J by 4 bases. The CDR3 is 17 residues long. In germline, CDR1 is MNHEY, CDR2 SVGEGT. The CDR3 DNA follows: TGTGCCAGCAGTTACCCGAGACAGGGGGCCGGGGCCAACGTCCTGACTTTC. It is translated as CASSYPRQGAGANVLTF.

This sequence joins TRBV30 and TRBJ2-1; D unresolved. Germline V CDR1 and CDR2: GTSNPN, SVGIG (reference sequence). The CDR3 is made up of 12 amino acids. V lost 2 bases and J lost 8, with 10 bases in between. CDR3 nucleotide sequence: TGTGCCTGGAGTCCCTCATTGCATGAGCAGTTCTTC. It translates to CAWSPSLHEQFF.

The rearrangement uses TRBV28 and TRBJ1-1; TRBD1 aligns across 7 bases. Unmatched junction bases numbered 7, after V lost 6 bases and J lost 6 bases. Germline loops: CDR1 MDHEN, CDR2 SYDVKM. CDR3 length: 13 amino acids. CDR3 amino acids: CASSYDRVPEAFF. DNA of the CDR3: TGTGCCAGCAGCTACGACAGGGTCCCTGAAGCTTTCTTT.